This T cell receptor (beta chain) stems from a study of blood T cell repertoires in COVID-19. Study-level information: Spain, Italy and the United States supplied samples that represented acute and convalescent COVID-19.

The CDR3 totals 14 residues. The V and J ends lost 3 bases and 4 bases respectively, with 11 bases between them. Germline loops: CDR1 KGHSH, CDR2 LQKENI. Clones were sequenced by immunoSEQ multiplex PCR, and TCRdb holds only the in-frame ones, with some missing. This repertoire shows nearly 350,000 clones, 87% found once; its top ten account for about 6%. V usage is TRBV18 and J usage is TRBJ2-3, with D maybe TRBD2 (5 bases). Sequencing was performed on peripheral blood. This TCR came from a woman aged 50 to 60 with COVID-19, enrolled during active disease. In DNA, the CDR3 is TGTGCCAGCTCACCTCCGTTTAGCGCAGATACGCAGTATTTT. It yields the protein CASSPPFSADTQYF.